The table lists the clone carrying this T cell receptor beta chain with many counts. An end of the junction does not agree with germline; a read error may underlie this. TCRdb ran MiXCR on the RT-PCR reads and lists one entry per CDR3 protein. Among more than 600,000 distinct CDR3 sequences listed, 13% to 15% were seen once. The CDR3 sequence is 13 residues long. Germline values: CDR1 DFQATT, CDR2 SNEGSKA (reference sequence). V is TRBV20-1 and J is TRBJ1-4, with TRBD1 identical over 7 bases. What was sequenced was memory CD4+ T cells from blood. The clonotype was recovered from a female donor in good health, serving as a healthy control. CDR3 sequence reads: CSATGATNEKLFF. The CDR3, as DNA: TGCAGCGCTACAGGGGCAACTAATGAAAAACTGTTTTTT.